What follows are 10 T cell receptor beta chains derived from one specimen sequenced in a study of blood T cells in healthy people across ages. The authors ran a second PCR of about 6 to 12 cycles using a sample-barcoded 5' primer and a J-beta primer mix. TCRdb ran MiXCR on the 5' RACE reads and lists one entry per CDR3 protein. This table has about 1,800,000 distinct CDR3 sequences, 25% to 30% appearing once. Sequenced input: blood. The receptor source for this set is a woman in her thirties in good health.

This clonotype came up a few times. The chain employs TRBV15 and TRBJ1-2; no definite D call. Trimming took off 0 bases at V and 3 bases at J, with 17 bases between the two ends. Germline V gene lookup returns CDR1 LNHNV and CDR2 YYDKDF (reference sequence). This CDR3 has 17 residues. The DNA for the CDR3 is TGTGCCACCAGCAGAGATGGCGAACACCCGGGGTACTATGGCTACACCTTC. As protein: CATSRDGEHPGYYGYTF.

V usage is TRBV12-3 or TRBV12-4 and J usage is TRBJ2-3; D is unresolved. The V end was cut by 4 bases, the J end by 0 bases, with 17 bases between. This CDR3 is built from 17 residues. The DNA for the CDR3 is TGTGCCAGCAGTTCCCCAGGCAGATGGGTGAGCACAGATACGCAGTATTTT. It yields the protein CASSSPGRWVSTDTQYF.

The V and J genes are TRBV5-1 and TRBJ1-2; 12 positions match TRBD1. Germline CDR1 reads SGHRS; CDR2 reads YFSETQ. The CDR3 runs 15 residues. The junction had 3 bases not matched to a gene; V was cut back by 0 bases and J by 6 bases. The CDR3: CASSLARDRGHGYTF. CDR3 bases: TGCGCCAGCAGCTTGGCCCGGGACAGGGGGCATGGCTACACCTTC.

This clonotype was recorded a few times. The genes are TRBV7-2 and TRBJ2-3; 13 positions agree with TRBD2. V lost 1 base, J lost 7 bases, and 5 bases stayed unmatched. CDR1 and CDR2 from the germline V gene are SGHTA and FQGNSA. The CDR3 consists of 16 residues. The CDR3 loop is CASSLGTSGGEHTQYF. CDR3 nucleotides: TGTGCCAGCAGCTTAGGGACTAGCGGGGGTGAACATACGCAGTATTTT.

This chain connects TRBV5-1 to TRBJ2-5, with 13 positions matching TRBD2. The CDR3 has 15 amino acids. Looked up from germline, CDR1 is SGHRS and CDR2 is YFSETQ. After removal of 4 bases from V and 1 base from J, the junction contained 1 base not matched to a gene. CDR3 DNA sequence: TGCGCCAGCAGCGGGACTAGCGGGACCCAAGAGACCCAGTACTTC. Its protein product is CASSGTSGTQETQYF.

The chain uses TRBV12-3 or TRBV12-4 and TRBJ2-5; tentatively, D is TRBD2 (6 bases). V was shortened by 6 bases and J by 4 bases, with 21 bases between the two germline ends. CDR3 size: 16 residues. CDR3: CASRAGLGTSLETQYF. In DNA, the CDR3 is TGTGCCAGCAGGGCTGGGCTCGGGACTTCCCTAGAGACCCAGTACTTC.

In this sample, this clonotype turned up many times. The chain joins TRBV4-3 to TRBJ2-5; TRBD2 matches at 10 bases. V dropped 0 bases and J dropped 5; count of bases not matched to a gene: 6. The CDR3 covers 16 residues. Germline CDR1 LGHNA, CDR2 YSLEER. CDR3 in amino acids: CASSQDRSSGSETQYF. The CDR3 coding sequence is TGCGCCAGCAGCCAAGATAGGTCTAGCGGGAGTGAGACCCAGTACTTC.

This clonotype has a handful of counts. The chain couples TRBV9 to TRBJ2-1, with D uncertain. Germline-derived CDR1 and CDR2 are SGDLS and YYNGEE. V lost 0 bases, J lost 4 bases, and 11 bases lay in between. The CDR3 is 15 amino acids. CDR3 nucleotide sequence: TGTGCCAGCAGCGTAGCTGGGAATAGTTACAATGAGCAGTTCTTC. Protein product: CASSVAGNSYNEQFF.

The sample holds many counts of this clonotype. The CDR3 loop is CSARDFDSYQETQYF. CDR3 DNA sequence: TGCAGTGCTAGAGATTTTGACAGTTACCAAGAGACCCAGTACTTC. The chain has TRBV20-1 and TRBJ2-5, with D maybe TRBD1 (5 bases). Per the germline V gene, CDR1 is DFQATT and CDR2 is SNEGSKA (reference sequence). The CDR3 spans 15 residues. V lost 0 bases, J lost 0 bases, and 11 bases lay in between.

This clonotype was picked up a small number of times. The CDR3 is CASSEVTNEKLFF. The CDR3 nucleotides are TGCGCCAGCAGCGAGGTAACCAATGAAAAACTGTTTTTT. V is TRBV4-1 and J is TRBJ1-4; D call uncertain. V dropped 5 bases and J dropped 5 bases, with 9 bases sitting between them. CDR1 and CDR2 from the germline V gene are MGHRA and YSYEKL. The CDR3 is 13 amino acids.